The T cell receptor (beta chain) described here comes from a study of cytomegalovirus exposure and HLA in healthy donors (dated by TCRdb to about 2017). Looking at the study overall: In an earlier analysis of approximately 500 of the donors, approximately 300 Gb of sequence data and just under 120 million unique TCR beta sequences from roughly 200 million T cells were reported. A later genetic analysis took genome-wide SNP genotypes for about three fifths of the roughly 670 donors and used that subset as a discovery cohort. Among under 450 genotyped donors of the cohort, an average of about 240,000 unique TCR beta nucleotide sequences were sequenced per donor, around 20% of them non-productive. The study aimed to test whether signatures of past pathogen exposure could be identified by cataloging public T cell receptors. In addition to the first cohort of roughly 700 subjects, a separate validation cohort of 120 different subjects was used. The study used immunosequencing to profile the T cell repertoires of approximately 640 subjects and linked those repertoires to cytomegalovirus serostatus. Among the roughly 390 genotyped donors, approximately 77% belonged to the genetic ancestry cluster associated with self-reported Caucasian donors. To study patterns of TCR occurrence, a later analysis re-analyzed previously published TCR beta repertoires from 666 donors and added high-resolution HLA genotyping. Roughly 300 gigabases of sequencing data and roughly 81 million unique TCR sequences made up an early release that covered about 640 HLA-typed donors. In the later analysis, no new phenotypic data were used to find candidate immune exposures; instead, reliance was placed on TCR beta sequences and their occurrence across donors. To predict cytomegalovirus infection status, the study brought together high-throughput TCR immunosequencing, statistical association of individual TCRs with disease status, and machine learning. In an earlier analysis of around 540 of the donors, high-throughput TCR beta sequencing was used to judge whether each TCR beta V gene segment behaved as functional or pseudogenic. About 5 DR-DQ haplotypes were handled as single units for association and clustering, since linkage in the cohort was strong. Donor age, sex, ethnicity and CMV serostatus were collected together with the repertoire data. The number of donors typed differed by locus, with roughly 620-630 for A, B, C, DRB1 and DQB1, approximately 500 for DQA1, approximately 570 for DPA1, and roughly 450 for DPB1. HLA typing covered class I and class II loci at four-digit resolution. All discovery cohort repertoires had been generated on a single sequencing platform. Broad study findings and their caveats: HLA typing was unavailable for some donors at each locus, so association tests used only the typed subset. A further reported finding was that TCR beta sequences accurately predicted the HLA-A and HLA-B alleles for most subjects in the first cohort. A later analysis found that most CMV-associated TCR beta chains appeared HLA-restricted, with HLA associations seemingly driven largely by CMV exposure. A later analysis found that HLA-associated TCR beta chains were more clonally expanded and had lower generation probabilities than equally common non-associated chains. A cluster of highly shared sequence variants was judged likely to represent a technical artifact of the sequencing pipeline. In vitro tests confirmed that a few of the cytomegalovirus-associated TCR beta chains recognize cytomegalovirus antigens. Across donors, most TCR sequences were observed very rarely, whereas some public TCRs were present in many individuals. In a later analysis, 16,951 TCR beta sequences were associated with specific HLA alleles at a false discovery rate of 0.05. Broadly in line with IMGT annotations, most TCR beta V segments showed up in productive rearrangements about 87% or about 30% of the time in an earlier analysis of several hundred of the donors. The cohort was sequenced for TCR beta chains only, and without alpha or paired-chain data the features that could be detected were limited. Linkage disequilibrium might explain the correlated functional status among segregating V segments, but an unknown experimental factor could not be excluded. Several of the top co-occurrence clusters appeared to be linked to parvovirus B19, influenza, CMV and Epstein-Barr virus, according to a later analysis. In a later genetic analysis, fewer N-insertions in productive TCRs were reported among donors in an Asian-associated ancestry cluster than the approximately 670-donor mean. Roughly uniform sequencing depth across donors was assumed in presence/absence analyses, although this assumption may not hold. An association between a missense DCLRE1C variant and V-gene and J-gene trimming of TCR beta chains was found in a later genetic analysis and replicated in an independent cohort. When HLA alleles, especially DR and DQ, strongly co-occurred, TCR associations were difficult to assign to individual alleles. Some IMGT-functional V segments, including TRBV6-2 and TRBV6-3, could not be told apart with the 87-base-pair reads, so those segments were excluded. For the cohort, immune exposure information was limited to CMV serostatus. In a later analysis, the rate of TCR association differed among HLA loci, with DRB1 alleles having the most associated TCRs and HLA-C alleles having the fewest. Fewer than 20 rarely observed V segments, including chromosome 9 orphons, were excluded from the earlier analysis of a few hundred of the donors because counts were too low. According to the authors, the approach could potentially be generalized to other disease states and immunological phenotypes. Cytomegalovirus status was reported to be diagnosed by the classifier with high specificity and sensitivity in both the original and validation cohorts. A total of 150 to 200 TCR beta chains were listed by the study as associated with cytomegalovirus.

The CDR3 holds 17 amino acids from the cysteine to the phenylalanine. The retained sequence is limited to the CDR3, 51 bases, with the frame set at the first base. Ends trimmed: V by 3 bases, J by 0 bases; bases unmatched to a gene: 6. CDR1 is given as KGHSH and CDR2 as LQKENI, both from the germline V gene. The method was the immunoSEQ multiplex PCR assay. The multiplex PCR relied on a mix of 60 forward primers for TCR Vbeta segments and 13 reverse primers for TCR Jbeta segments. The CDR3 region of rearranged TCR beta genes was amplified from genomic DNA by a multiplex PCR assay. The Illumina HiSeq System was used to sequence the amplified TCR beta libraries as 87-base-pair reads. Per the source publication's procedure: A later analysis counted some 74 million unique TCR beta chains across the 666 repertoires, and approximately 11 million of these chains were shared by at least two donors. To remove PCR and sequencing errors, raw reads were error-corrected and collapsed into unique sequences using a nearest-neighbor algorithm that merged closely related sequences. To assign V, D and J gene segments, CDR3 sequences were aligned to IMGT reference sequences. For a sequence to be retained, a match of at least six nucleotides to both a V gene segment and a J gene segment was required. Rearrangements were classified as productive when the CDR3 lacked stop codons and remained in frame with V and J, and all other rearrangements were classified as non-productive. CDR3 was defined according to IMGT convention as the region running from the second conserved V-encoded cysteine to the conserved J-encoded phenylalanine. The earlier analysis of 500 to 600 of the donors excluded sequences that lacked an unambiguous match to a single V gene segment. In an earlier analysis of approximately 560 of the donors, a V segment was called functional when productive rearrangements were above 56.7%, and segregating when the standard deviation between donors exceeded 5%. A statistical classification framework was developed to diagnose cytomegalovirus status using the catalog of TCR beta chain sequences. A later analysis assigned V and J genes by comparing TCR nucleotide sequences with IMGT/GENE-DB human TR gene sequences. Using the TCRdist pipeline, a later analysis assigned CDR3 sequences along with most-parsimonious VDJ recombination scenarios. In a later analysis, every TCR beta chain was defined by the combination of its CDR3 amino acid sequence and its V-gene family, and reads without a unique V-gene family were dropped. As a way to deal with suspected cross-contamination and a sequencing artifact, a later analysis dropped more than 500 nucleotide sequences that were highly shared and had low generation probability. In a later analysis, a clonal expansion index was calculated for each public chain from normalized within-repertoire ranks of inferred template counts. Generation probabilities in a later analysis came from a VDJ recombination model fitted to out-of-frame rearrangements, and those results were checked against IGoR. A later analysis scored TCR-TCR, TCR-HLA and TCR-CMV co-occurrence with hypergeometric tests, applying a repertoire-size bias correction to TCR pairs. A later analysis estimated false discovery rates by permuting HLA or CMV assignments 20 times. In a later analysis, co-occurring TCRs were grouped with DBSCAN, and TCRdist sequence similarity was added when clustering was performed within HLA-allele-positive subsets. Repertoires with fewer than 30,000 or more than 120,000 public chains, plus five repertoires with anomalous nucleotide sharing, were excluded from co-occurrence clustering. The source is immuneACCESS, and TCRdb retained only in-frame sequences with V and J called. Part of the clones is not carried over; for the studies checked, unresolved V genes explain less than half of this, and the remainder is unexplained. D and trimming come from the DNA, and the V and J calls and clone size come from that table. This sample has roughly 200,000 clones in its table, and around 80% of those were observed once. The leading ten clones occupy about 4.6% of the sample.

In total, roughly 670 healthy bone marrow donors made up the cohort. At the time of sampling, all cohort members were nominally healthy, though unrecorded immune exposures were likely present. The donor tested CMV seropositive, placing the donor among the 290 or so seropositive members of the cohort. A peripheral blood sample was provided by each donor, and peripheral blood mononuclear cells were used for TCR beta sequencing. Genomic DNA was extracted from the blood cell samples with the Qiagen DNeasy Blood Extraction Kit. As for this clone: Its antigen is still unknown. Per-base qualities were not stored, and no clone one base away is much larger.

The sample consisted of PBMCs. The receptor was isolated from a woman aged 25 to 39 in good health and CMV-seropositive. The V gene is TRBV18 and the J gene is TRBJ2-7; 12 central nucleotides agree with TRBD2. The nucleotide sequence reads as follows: TGTGCCAGCTCACCCCCCTTACTAGCGGGAGGCTCCTACGAGCAGTACTTC. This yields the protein CASSPPLLAGGSYEQYF.